This TCR beta chain stems from a study of blood T cell repertoires in COVID-19. For the study at large: COVID-19 samples collected from the United States, Italy and Spain covered acute and convalescent phases.

V was pared by 3 bases and J by 9 bases, with 7 bases of the junction left unmatched. The CDR3 is 15 residues long. Germline assignment: CDR1 ENHRY and CDR2 SYGVKD. Profiling relied on immunoSEQ multiplex PCR, and the TCRdb table lists in-frame clones only, not all of them. In the table there are approximately 49,000 clones, 55% to 70% of which are singletons. The sequence came from a woman aged 70 to 79 with acute or convalescent COVID-19. This chain links TRBV10-3 with TRBJ2-3; TRBD2 agrees at 12 bases. Source material: peripheral blood. CDR3 amino acids: CAISDWSSGGVTQYF. CDR3 DNA: TGTGCCATCAGTGATTGGTCTAGCGGGGGGGTGACGCAGTATTTT.